These T cell receptor beta chains were read from a single sample in a study of blood T cell repertoires in COVID-19. Produced via immunoSEQ multiplex PCR; TCRdb's table is partial and in-frame only. The table includes under 60,000 clones, roughly 79% detected once. Sequencing used peripheral blood. All receptors derive from a man aged 60 to 75 with acute or convalescent COVID-19. Both conserved end residues are part of each CDR3. Fields, in order: D gene, V gene, J gene, clone size, CDR3 protein. A D gene is named only where the DNA matches it firmly. Clone sizes are given selectively: once, few, many, or a class where the clone is expanded.

D: -
V: TRBV15
J: TRBJ2-3
size: -
CDR3: CAIGQLTDTQYF

D: -
V: TRBV9
J: TRBJ1-4
size: -
CDR3: CASSSNLRSEKLFF

D: -
V: TRBV9
J: TRBJ2-3
size: -
CDR3: CASSDNPLRGHTDTQYF

D: -
V: TRBV7-3
J: TRBJ2-1
size: -
CDR3: CASSLRAYNEQFF

D: TRBD1
V: TRBV29-1
J: TRBJ1-1
size: -
CDR3: CSVHGTALENTEAFF

D: TRBD2
V: TRBV29-1
J: TRBJ2-2
size: -
CDR3: CSAGLAGGNTGELFF

D: TRBD1
V: TRBV24-1
J: TRBJ2-7
size: -
CDR3: CATSGTGTAYYEQYF

D: TRBD1
V: TRBV18
J: TRBJ2-2
size: -
CDR3: CASSRDSFTGELFF

D: TRBD2
V: TRBV11-1
J: TRBJ2-3
size: -
CDR3: CASGYSGGPGDTQYF

D: -
V: TRBV7-2
J: TRBJ1-2
size: -
CDR3: CASSLAARWEANYGYTF

D: TRBD2
V: TRBV10-3
J: TRBJ2-3
size: few
CDR3: CASSGAGTTDTQYF

D: TRBD2
V: TRBV6-5
J: TRBJ2-7
size: -
CDR3: CASRPYSGGSYEQYF

D: TRBD1
V: TRBV24-1
J: TRBJ1-2
size: -
CDR3: CATSDSTGALIDGYTF

D: TRBD2
V: TRBV6-5
J: TRBJ2-2
size: once
CDR3: CAATSGGDNTGELFF

D: TRBD2
V: TRBV5-1
J: TRBJ2-3
size: -
CDR3: CASSPRASGDTDTQYF

D: -
V: TRBV5-1
J: TRBJ1-4
size: -
CDR3: CASSLTGENEKLFF

D: -
V: TRBV19
J: TRBJ1-1
size: -
CDR3: CASSAGTNTEAFF

D: TRBD2
V: TRBV5-1
J: TRBJ2-3
size: -
CDR3: CASSWIRLAGAGTTDTQYF

D: -
V: TRBV7-9
J: TRBJ1-1
size: -
CDR3: CASSFGSGEAFF

D: TRBD1
V: TRBV7-8
J: TRBJ1-1
size: -
CDR3: CASSRTGWEAFF

D: -
V: TRBV7-2
J: TRBJ2-2
size: -
CDR3: CASSLVGGFNTGELFF

D: -
V: TRBV24-1
J: TRBJ2-3
size: few
CDR3: CATSDHDKIPDTQYF

D: TRBD2
V: TRBV5-5
J: TRBJ2-3
size: once
CDR3: CASSFVAGGTDTQYF

D: -
V: TRBV25-1
J: TRBJ1-1
size: -
CDR3: CASSQGIDTEAFF

D: TRBD1
V: TRBV4-1
J: TRBJ1-3
size: -
CDR3: CASSQRTGGSGNTIYF

D: TRBD1
V: TRBV28
J: TRBJ1-1
size: -
CDR3: CASSPVQGALNTEAFF

D: TRBD1
V: TRBV7-3
J: TRBJ1-6
size: -
CDR3: CASSLNPGGNSPLHF

D: -
V: TRBV9
J: TRBJ2-5
size: few
CDR3: CASSPHGGAALETQYF

D: -
V: TRBV5-6
J: TRBJ1-2
size: once
CDR3: CASTRDYGYTF

D: -
V: TRBV27
J: TRBJ2-1
size: -
CDR3: CASRQTSSYNEQFF

D: -
V: TRBV28
J: TRBJ1-1
size: -
CDR3: CASSDISDPWKAFF

D: -
V: TRBV24-1
J: TRBJ1-1
size: -
CDR3: CATRGASAAEAFF

D: -
V: TRBV21-1
J: TRBJ2-3
size: few
CDR3: CASSTERGGVGTDTQYF

D: TRBD2
V: TRBV5-4
J: TRBJ2-3
size: -
CDR3: CASSLGLAEDTQYF

D: -
V: TRBV4-1
J: TRBJ1-5
size: -
CDR3: CASSSGDSNQPQHF

D: -
V: TRBV6-5
J: TRBJ1-5
size: once
CDR3: CASSPGVNIQPQHF

D: -
V: TRBV6-5
J: TRBJ2-2
size: few
CDR3: CASRRGLENTGELFF

D: TRBD2
V: TRBV5-4
J: TRBJ2-1
size: few
CDR3: CASSPGGLAAGEQFF

D: -
V: TRBV25-1
J: TRBJ1-6
size: once
CDR3: CASSDPTGSSYNSPLHF

D: -
V: TRBV12-5
J: TRBJ1-1
size: -
CDR3: CASGLVGGYEAFF

D: TRBD1
V: TRBV7-9
J: TRBJ2-5
size: once
CDR3: CASTPPGQRETQYF

D: TRBD2
V: TRBV11-2
J: TRBJ2-5
size: -
CDR3: CASSLGGLAGGQETQYF

D: TRBD1
V: TRBV5-1
J: TRBJ1-1
size: -
CDR3: CASSFAGTASRNTEAFF

D: -
V: TRBV12-3/TRBV12-4
J: TRBJ2-7
size: -
CDR3: CASSSYFSYEQYF

D: -
V: TRBV5-1
J: TRBJ2-6
size: -
CDR3: CASRQGLSGANVLTF

D: -
V: TRBV10-2
J: TRBJ2-5
size: -
CDR3: CASSTFLRETQYF

D: -
V: TRBV5-4
J: TRBJ2-5
size: -
CDR3: CASSLAGQQETQYF

D: TRBD1
V: TRBV4-2
J: TRBJ1-1
size: -
CDR3: CASSQIGTGPTLGVNTEAFF

D: -
V: TRBV6-6
J: TRBJ1-2
size: -
CDR3: CASSYPKTDGYTF

D: TRBD1
V: TRBV7-9
J: TRBJ1-6
size: -
CDR3: CASSRSGTGGGAPLHF

D: -
V: TRBV24-1
J: TRBJ1-5
size: -
CDR3: CATKSGADQPQHF

D: TRBD2
V: TRBV5-1
J: TRBJ2-5
size: -
CDR3: CATSTSGAREETQYF

D: -
V: TRBV5-1
J: TRBJ2-4
size: -
CDR3: CASSRGVGLAKNIQYF

D: -
V: TRBV2
J: TRBJ1-2
size: few
CDR3: CASSSTDSYGYTF

D: -
V: TRBV6-5
J: TRBJ1-5
size: -
CDR3: CASSPAQHYQPQHF